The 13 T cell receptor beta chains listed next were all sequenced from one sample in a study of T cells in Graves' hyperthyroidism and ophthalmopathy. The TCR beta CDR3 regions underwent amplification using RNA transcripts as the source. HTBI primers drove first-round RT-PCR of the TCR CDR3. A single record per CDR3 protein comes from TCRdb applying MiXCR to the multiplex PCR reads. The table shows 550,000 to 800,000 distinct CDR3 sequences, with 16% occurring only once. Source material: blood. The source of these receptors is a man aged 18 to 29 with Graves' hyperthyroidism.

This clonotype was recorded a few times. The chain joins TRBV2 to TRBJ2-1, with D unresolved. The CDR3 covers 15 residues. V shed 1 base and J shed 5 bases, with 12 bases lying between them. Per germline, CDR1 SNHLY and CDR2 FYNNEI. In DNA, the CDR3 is TGTGCCAGCAGTGAAGAGGGCAGCCTACACAATGAGCAGTTCTTC. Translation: CASSEEGSLHNEQFF.

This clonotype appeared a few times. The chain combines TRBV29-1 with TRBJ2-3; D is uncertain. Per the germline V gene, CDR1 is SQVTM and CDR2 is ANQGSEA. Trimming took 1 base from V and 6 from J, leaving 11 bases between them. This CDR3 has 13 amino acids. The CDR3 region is CSVEVSGQDTQYF. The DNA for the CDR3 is TGCAGCGTTGAAGTATCGGGCCAGGATACGCAGTATTTT.

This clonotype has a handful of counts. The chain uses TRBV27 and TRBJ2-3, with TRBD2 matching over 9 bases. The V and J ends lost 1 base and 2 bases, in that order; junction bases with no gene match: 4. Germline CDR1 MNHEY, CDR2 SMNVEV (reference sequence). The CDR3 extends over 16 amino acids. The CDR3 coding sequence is TGTGCCAGCAGTTTATGGGGCGGGAGGGCCACAGATACGCAGTATTTT. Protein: CASSLWGGRATDTQYF.

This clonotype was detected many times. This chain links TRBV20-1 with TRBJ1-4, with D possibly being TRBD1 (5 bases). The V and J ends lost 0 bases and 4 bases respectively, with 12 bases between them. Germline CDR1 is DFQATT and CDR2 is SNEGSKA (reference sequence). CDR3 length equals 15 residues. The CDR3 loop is CSARDHGGGNEKLFF. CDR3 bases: TGCAGTGCTAGAGACCACGGGGGGGGTAATGAAAAACTGTTTTTT.

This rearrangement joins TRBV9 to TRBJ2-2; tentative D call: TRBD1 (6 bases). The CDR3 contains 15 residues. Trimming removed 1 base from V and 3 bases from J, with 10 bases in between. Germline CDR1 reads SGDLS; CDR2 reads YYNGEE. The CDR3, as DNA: TGTGCCAGCAGCGTAAGGACAGCGGACACCGGGGAGCTGTTTTTT. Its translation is CASSVRTADTGELFF.

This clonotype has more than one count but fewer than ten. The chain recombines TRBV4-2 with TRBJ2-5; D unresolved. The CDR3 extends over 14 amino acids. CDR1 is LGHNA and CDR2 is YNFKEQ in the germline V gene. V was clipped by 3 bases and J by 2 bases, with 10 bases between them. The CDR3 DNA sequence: TGTGCCAGCAGCCATCTGAACGCGCAAGAGACCCAGTACTTC. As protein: CASSHLNAQETQYF.

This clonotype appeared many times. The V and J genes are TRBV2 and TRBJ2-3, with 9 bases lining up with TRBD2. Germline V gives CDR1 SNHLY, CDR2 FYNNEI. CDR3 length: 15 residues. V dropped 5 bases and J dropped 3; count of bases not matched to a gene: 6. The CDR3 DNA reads TGTGCCAGCAGTCCCCAGACTAGCGGAACAGATACGCAGTATTTT. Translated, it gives CASSPQTSGTDTQYF. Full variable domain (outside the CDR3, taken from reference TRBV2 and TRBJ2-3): EPEVTQTPSHQVTQMGQEVILRCVPISNHLYFYWYRQILGQKVEFLVSFYNNEISEKSEIFDDQFSVERPDGSNFTLKIRSTKLEDSAMYFCASSPQTSGTDTQYFGPGTRLTVL.

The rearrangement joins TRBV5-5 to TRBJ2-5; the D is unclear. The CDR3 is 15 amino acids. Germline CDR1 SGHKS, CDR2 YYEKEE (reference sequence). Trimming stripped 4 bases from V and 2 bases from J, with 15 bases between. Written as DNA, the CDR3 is TGTGCCAGCAGCCAACCCGGCACCGTTCAAGAGACCCAGTACTTC. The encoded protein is CASSQPGTVQETQYF.

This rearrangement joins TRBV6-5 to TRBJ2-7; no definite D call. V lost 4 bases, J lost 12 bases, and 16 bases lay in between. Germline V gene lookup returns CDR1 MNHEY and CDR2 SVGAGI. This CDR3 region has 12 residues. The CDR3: CASSSSLAPRYF. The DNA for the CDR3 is TGTGCCAGCAGTTCAAGTTTGGCCCCGCGGTACTTC.

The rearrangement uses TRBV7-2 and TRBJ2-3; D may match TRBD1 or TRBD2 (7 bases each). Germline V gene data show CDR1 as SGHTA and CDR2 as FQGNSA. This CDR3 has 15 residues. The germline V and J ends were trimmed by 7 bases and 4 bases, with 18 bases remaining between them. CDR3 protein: CASTPGGGPADTQYF. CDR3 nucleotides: TGTGCCAGCACCCCAGGGGGAGGGCCCGCAGATACGCAGTATTTT.

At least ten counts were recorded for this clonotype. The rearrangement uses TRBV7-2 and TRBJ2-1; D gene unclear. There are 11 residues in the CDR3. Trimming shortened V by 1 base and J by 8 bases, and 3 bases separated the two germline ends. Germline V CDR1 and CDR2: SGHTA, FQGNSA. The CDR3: CASSLGHEQFF. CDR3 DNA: TGTGCCAGCAGCTTAGGGCATGAGCAGTTCTTC.

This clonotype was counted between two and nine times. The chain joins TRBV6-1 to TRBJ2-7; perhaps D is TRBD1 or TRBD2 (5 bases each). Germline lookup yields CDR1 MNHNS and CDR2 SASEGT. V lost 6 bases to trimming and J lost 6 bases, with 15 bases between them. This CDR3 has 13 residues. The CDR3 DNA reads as TGTGCCAGCAGGCCCCCGGGGCGAGGCGAGCAGTACTTC. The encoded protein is CASRPPGRGEQYF.

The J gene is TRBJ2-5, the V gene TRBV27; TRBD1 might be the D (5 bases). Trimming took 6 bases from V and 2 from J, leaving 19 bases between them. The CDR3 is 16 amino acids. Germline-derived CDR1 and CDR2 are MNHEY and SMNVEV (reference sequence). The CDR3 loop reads CASSPIWGPNQETQYF. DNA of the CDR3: TGTGCCAGCAGCCCGATCTGGGGCCCTAATCAAGAGACCCAGTACTTC.